Shown below are 7 T cell receptor beta chains from a single sample sequenced in a study of cytomegalovirus exposure and HLA in healthy donors. Amplification used 60 Vbeta primers and 13 Jbeta primers. Here immunoSEQ multiplex PCR was the method, and the copy in TCRdb shows in-frame clones only, minus some. The top ten clones hold more than 0.85% of a sample with approximately 150,000 clones, about four fifths of them seen once. The sample comprised PBMCs. The receptors here all came from a young man in good health and CMV-seronegative.

The rearrangement joins TRBV6-5 to TRBJ1-3, with 7 bases matching TRBD1. With 6 bases clipped from V and 11 bases from J, the junction kept 13 bases outside the gene matches. Germline lookup yields CDR1 MNHEY and CDR2 SVGAGI. The CDR3 contains 14 residues. The CDR3 reads CASSLGQTIQPIYF. CDR3 sequence (DNA): TGTGCCAGCAGCCTGGGACAGACCATTCAACCCATATATTTT.

J is TRBJ2-7 and V is TRBV13; 11 bases line up with TRBD2. CDR1 and CDR2 (germline): PRHDT, FYEKMQ (reference sequence). The length of the CDR3 is 15 residues. After removal of 7 bases from V and 6 bases from J, the junction contained 11 bases not matched to a gene. CDR3 bases: TGTGCCAGCACCCAGACTAGCGGGACTCGGGCCGAGCAGTACTTC. Translation: CASTQTSGTRAEQYF.

The rearrangement joins TRBV7-8 to TRBJ2-5; TRBD2 agrees at 9 bases. The length of the CDR3 is 15 residues. Losses at the gene ends were 5 bases for V and 7 bases for J; bases not matched to a gene: 11. Germline V gene sequence: CDR1 SGHVS, CDR2 FQNEAQ. The CDR3 nucleotides are TGTGCCAGCAGCCTCTCCGGGACTAGCTGGGGGACCCAGTACTTC. Its protein is CASSLSGTSWGTQYF.

The gene calls are TRBV7-8 and TRBJ1-5; perhaps TRBD1 as D (5 bases). This CDR3 comprises 16 residues. V shed 1 base and J shed 6 bases, with 16 bases lying between them. CDR1 is SGHVS and CDR2 is FQNEAQ in the germline V gene. CDR3 region: CASSLVVRVQVQPQHF. CDR3 nucleotide sequence: TGTGCCAGCAGCTTAGTAGTAAGAGTACAGGTTCAGCCCCAGCATTTT.

About this clone: At one boundary the junction diverges from the germline segment, which might be a read error. V gene TRBV7-9 combines with J gene TRBJ2-1, with TRBD1 matching 9 bases. Germline V CDR1 and CDR2: SEHNR, FQNEAQ (reference sequence). This CDR3 has 11 residues. CDR3 in DNA: TGTTCCAGCAGCTCGGTGGACAGGGGGTTCTTC. Amino acids: CSSSSVDRGFF.

The chain recombines TRBV30 with TRBJ2-2; 8 nucleotides align to TRBD2. From germline, CDR1 is GTSNPN and CDR2 SVGIG (reference sequence). V was clipped by 2 bases and J by 7 bases; unmatched bases: 15. The CDR3 is made up of 17 amino acids. The CDR3 sequence is CAWSSRAGVLHNGELFF. As DNA, the CDR3 is TGTGCCTGGAGTTCGCGAGCGGGAGTACTTCATAACGGGGAGCTGTTTTTT.

The chain carries TRBV28 and TRBJ1-5, with D unresolved. Germline CDR1 MDHEN, CDR2 SYDVKM. The CDR3 runs to 16 residues. V lost 5 bases to trimming and J lost 2 bases, with 16 bases between them. This CDR3 reads CASSPLDITGNQPQHF. The CDR3, as DNA: TGTGCCAGCAGTCCCCTCGACATTACGGGCAATCAGCCCCAGCATTTT.